The TCR beta chain described here comes from a study of blood T cell repertoires in COVID-19. Study in general: Both acute and convalescent COVID-19 samples were obtained from the United States, Italy and Spain.

In the authors' methods: Reference gene primer amplification gave estimated nucleated cell counts. Sequencing used immunoSEQ multiplex PCR; TCRdb keeps in-frame clones, though not all of them. V and J calls and clone size follow that table, whereas D and trimming were derived from the DNA. Of 200,000 to 250,000 clones listed, about 86% are singletons. Trimming stripped 5 bases from V and 5 bases from J, with 15 bases between. In germline, CDR1 is LNHDA, CDR2 SQIVND (reference sequence). This CDR3 is 15 amino acids long. The source is a woman aged 25 to 39 who had recovered from COVID-19. Material: peripheral blood. The V and J genes are TRBV19 and TRBJ2-2, with a possible D match to TRBD1 (6 bases). This CDR3 reads CASSGRGKGTGELFF. The CDR3 nucleotides read TGTGCCAGTAGTGGCAGGGGAAAGGGGACCGGGGAGCTGTTTTTT.